Sequencing of this T cell receptor (beta chain) was carried out in a study of tumor and adjacent non-tumor tissue in lung cancer listed by TCRdb under 2018. General notes on the study: The cohort included roughly 11 adenocarcinoma, a couple of squamous cell carcinoma and 1 small cell lung cancer patients. The roughly 15 enrolled patients, of whom some 10 were men and 5 were women, were aged roughly 31 to 80 years and were diagnosed with TNM stage I to III disease. Sequencing produced about 130,000,000 productive TCRbeta reads in total, an average of about 4.17 million reads per sample. The study compared bulk TCRbeta repertoires from lung tumor tissue and matched distant non-tumor lung tissue of some 15 lung cancer patients. TCRbeta CDR3 sequencing was performed on about 29 paired specimens, with one tumor sample and one normal lung sample collected per patient.

RNA was extracted from bulk unsorted tissue and checked for quality with a NanoDrop ND-1000 and an Agilent 2100. The normal lung samples consisted of distant non-tumor tissue collected more than 3 cm from the tumor edge. Newly diagnosed lung cancer patients without prior chemotherapy who had been admitted for thoracic surgery in China between August and November 2014 were enrolled as donors. Anyone who had undergone radiotherapy or chemotherapy before, or who had another cancer at the same time, was left out of the study. Surgical tissue pieces of roughly 1-2.3 cm3 were preserved in RNAlater solution and stored at -80 °C until use. Trimming costs V 0 bases and J 2 bases, and their ends lie 11 bases apart. CDR1 and CDR2 (ENHRY, SYGVKD) derive from the germline V gene. CDR3 length: 15 amino acids, cysteine to phenylalanine. The only DNA kept is the CDR3, 45 bases in frame from the first base. This clonotype was counted a few times. The antigen this receptor binds is unknown. A much larger clone lies a single base off, so this may be a read error.

Receptor amplification or capture employed multiplex PCR. The listed sequencing device is Illumina HiSeq 2500. TCRbeta libraries were constructed through three rounds of nested PCR with primers (Table S4) according to protocols modified from ARM-PCR. Before sequencing, PCR products in the 200-500 bp range were cut out of the gel and cleaned up using the QIAquick gel extraction kit. The authors' analysis ran thus. Reads were cleaned using Trimmomatic, were merged into complete CDR3 sequences using FLASH, and were assigned to V(D)J germline segments using MiTCR. VDJtools was used to compute clonal diversity as the inverse Simpson's index. Productive reads were defined as in-frame sequences without a premature stop codon. Using fastp at Q25 and MiXCR, TCRdb reprocessed the public reads and kept productive beta chains. Records with the same CDR3 protein are collapsed into one entry carrying the most frequent genes and DNA. The V and J calls were not made by the authors but by TCRdb's processing. The sample includes 100,000 or so distinct CDR3 sequences, with approximately 65% observed a single time. Roughly 20% of the sample is held by the ten biggest clonotypes.

Beyond this particular receptor, the publication reports: Younger patients had significantly higher TCR diversity, and higher tumor TCR diversity was associated with shorter overall and disease-free survival. Neither the sequencing platform nor unique molecular identifiers are named or mentioned anywhere in the methods. Tumor tissue showed significantly greater TCR diversity (inverse Simpson) than normal lung tissue (around 450 vs 150, P = 0.0075, Mann-Whitney U test). With only roughly 14 patients in the cohort, the authors noted that larger samples and more detailed clinical data are needed. Peripheral blood was not sequenced, so blood TCRbeta repertoires in these lung cancer patients were not examined. In normal lung, the top 100 clones accounted for a significantly larger cumulative share of the repertoire than in tumor tissue.

Sequencing was done on a sample of distant non-tumor lung tissue. The chain uses TRBV10-3 and TRBJ2-7; the D gene is not confidently resolved. This receptor was identified in a man aged 25 to 40 with non-small cell lung cancer. In nucleotides, the sequence is TGTGCCATCAGTGAGTCGGCTGGGAAGGCCTACGAGCAGTACTTC. This encodes CAISESAGKAYEQYF.